These 3 T cell receptor beta chains share one sample of origin, sequenced in a study of cytomegalovirus exposure and HLA in healthy donors. Use of 60 Vbeta and 13 Jbeta primers characterized the PCR. Sequencing was performed with immunoSEQ multiplex PCR; in TCRdb, only in-frame clones are kept and a portion is missing. The sample consists of a few hundred thousand clones, around nine tenths of them appearing once. Sequencing was carried out using PBMCs. The receptors were sampled from a girl under 10 years old in good health and CMV-seronegative.

The J gene is TRBJ2-7, the V gene TRBV7-2, with 12 bases identical to TRBD2. Germline V gene data show CDR1 as SGHTA and CDR2 as FQGNSA. The CDR3 loop spans 17 amino acids. With 5 bases clipped from V and 1 base from J, the junction kept 9 bases outside the gene matches. Written as DNA, the CDR3 is TGTGCCAGCAGCCCGGCTAGCGGGAGGGATCGATCCTACGAGCAGTACTTC. It is translated as CASSPASGRDRSYEQYF.

V gene TRBV18 combines with J gene TRBJ1-1, with 10 bases lining up with TRBD1. This CDR3 contains 16 residues. Trimming took 3 bases from V and 2 from J; bases not matched to a gene: 6. Looked up from germline, CDR1 is KGHSH and CDR2 is LQKENI. This CDR3 reads CASSPGDRGLNTEAFF. Here the CDR3 DNA reads TGTGCCAGCTCACCTGGAGACAGGGGGCTAAACACTGAAGCTTTCTTT.

The CDR3 nucleotides read TGTGCCAGCAGCCCGGGACAGGGATTCACTGAAGCTTTCTTT. This sequence encodes CASSPGQGFTEAFF. The chain combines TRBV27 with TRBJ1-1; 9 bases are a match to TRBD1. The junction had 6 bases not matched to a gene; V was cut back by 6 bases and J by 4 bases. Germline CDR1 is MNHEY and CDR2 is SMNVEV (reference sequence). The CDR3 contains 14 residues.